The clone carrying this T cell receptor (beta chain) was counted a single time. This specimen comes from a study of blood T cell repertoires in COVID-19. The V end was cut by 4 bases, the J end by 0 bases, with 3 bases between. CDR1 SEHNR and CDR2 FQNEAQ come from the germline V gene (reference sequence). The CDR3 consists of 13 residues. Assay used: immunoSEQ multiplex PCR; TCRdb lists only in-frame clones, some missing. The data hold 220,000 or so clones, with 65% to 85% observed a single time. The receptor comes from a woman aged 40-49 years who had recovered from COVID-19. V and J are TRBV7-9 and TRBJ1-4; D gene unclear. Specimen: PBMCs or T cells enriched from blood (not recorded which). The CDR3 DNA sequence: TGTGCCAGCAGCTCCACAACTAATGAAAAACTGTTTTTT. Its protein is CASSSTTNEKLFF.